The 2 T cell receptor beta chains listed next were all sequenced from one sample in a study of T cells in Graves' hyperthyroidism and ophthalmopathy. It was RNA transcripts that yielded the amplified TCR beta CDR3 regions. When the TCR CDR3 underwent first-round RT-PCR, the HTBI primer set was used. TCRdb reanalysed the multiplex PCR reads using MiXCR and keeps one entry per CDR3 protein. The sample holds approximately 510,000 distinct CDR3 sequences; approximately 48% are singletons and the top ten take about 43%. The sequencing input was peripheral blood or thyroid tissue (not recorded which). The source of these receptors is an adult woman with Graves' disease, either hyperthyroidism or ophthalmopathy (not recorded which).

The chain combines TRBV27 with TRBJ1-6; no firm D call. The V and J ends lost 2 bases and 0 bases respectively, with 11 bases between them. Germline values: CDR1 MNHEY, CDR2 SMNVEV (reference sequence). CDR3 length: 17 residues. The CDR3 reads CASSLRAQVSYNSPLHF. The CDR3 bases are TGTGCCAGCAGTTTAAGGGCCCAGGTCTCCTATAATTCACCCCTCCACTTT.

At least ten counts were recorded for this clonotype. The genes are TRBV14 and TRBJ2-2, with 7 bases aligning to TRBD1. Germline CDR1 SGHDN, CDR2 FVKESK. The junction had 10 bases not matched to a gene; V was cut back by 3 bases and J by 3 bases. This CDR3 has 17 residues. DNA for the CDR3: TGTGCCAGCAGCCATTTACCGGGACAGAGTCACACCGGGGAGCTGTTTTTT. This encodes CASSHLPGQSHTGELFF. The full variable domain, completed using reference TRBV14 and TRBJ2-2, is EAGVTQFPSHSVIEKGQTVTLRCDPISGHDNLYWYRRVMGKEIKFLLHFVKESKQDESGMPNNRFLAERTGGTYSTLKVQPAELEDSGVYFCASSHLPGQSHTGELFFGEGSRLTVL.